The rows below give T cell receptor beta chains drawn from one sample of a study of cytomegalovirus exposure and HLA in healthy donors. Only in-frame clones appear in the TCRdb table, and some are missing; sequencing was by immunoSEQ multiplex PCR. The sample has more than 150,000 clones, over 60% seen once. Sequencing was carried out using PBMCs. Every receptor here comes from a man in his forties or fifties in good health and CMV-seropositive. CDR3s leave out the opening cysteine and the closing phenylalanine or tryptophan. Each record gives: V gene, CDR3 protein.

v_gene: TRBV19; CDR3aa: ASSIDDEISYEQY
v_gene: TRBV28; CDR3aa: ASSQGPGNQPQH
v_gene: TRBV28; CDR3aa: ASSSGQGRNQPQH
v_gene: TRBV6-1; CDR3aa: ASRGGARGTEAF
v_gene: TRBV13; CDR3aa: ASSERLAKNIQY
v_gene: TRBV6-6; CDR3aa: ASSIPNYNEQF
v_gene: TRBV28; CDR3aa: ASRGLSTEAF
v_gene: TRBV9; CDR3aa: ASSDRGPGETQY
v_gene: TRBV9; CDR3aa: ASSVPGHEQY
v_gene: TRBV9; CDR3aa: ASSPPRGTANTGELF
v_gene: TRBV19; CDR3aa: ASRTSISTGNSPLH
v_gene: TRBV27; CDR3aa: ASSLSPDKNIQY
v_gene: TRBV28; CDR3aa: ASSEQTDRGNYGYT
v_gene: TRBV5-1; CDR3aa: ASSPRDRLNYGYT
v_gene: TRBV4-1; CDR3aa: ASSQEERGGPDTQY
v_gene: TRBV5-4; CDR3aa: ASSPGQGTYGYT
v_gene: TRBV5-4; CDR3aa: ASSPTGLETQY
v_gene: TRBV4-1; CDR3aa: ASSQDSSASGGAALRTQY
v_gene: TRBV28; CDR3aa: ASSLTGGGNTGELF
v_gene: TRBV5-1; CDR3aa: ASSLAAFRGGAGLDYGYT
v_gene: TRBV27; CDR3aa: ASNLGQGVAGQPQH
v_gene: TRBV2; CDR3aa: ASSEGGYYGYT
v_gene: TRBV5-1; CDR3aa: ASSLAGVREKLF
v_gene: TRBV28; CDR3aa: ASHLYSNQPQH
v_gene: TRBV5-1; CDR3aa: ASSVHGQGTYSYEQY
v_gene: TRBV19; CDR3aa: ASGEAGTSKNIQY
v_gene: TRBV5-1; CDR3aa: ASSLAGNQPQH
v_gene: TRBV5-1; CDR3aa: ASSYTGTGLNEQF
v_gene: TRBV30; CDR3aa: AWSRDKSPLH
v_gene: TRBV11-1; CDR3aa: ASISGGSYNEQF
v_gene: TRBV6-5; CDR3aa: ASSHLKTGSYEQY
v_gene: TRBV10-1; CDR3aa: ASSGGHGTNYGYT
v_gene: TRBV18; CDR3aa: ASNRLSNTEAF
v_gene: TRBV29-1; CDR3aa: SVSGGSSWGYT
v_gene: TRBV7-9; CDR3aa: ASSLNSPYGYT
v_gene: TRBV28; CDR3aa: ASSQSGQGLGSPLH
v_gene: TRBV7-6; CDR3aa: ASSSYREMNTEAF
v_gene: TRBV4-2; CDR3aa: ASSQMRDSTEAF
v_gene: TRBV6-4; CDR3aa: ASAILPGLAGSEQF
v_gene: TRBV4-1; CDR3aa: ASSQDITGGGALNEQF
v_gene: TRBV19; CDR3aa: ASSPSRGPYEQY